These 18 T cell receptor beta chains share one sample of origin, sequenced in a study of Ad26.COV2.S vaccination and SARS-CoV-2 variants. Clones were read by immunoSEQ multiplex PCR, and TCRdb kept only the in-frame ones, dropping some. The sample contains roughly 680,000 clones, approximately 88% of which appear only once. Sample treatment: some 19 received Ad26.COV2.S at low or high dose, single or two shots; about five received placebo; per-sample allocation not given. Sampling occurred on day 63 after the first vaccine or placebo injection. The sample was peripheral blood, taken in a trial of Ad26.COV2.S vaccine versus placebo. Receptors were obtained from a person between 18 and 60 years old who received the Ad26.COV2.S COVID-19 vaccine or a placebo.

V gene TRBV6-5 combines with J gene TRBJ1-2, with D tentatively TRBD1 (5 bases). Germline V gene sequence: CDR1 MNHEY, CDR2 SVGAGI. Trimming shortened V by 4 bases and J by 3 bases, and 15 bases separated the two germline ends. The CDR3 has 15 residues. The CDR3 DNA reads TGTGCCAGCAGTTCAACATTGGGGGGGGACTATGGCTACACCTTC. The encoded protein is CASSSTLGGDYGYTF.

The chain is built from TRBV2 and TRBJ1-1; D is possibly TRBD1 (5 bases). Trimming stripped 4 bases from V and 1 base from J, with 10 bases between. The length of the CDR3 is 14 residues. The V gene's germline CDR1 is SNHLY and CDR2 FYNNEI. The CDR3 DNA follows: TGTGCCAGCAGTGGTGAGGGGCGGAACACTGAAGCTTTCTTT. Protein: CASSGEGRNTEAFF.

On this clone itself: Additional DNA sequences in this sample encode the identical CDR3. The J gene is TRBJ2-7, the V gene TRBV7-8; 9 bases are a match to TRBD1. V was pared by 1 base and J by 1 base, with 2 bases of the junction left unmatched. This CDR3 has 15 amino acids. In germline, CDR1 is SGHVS, CDR2 FQNEAQ. CDR3 DNA: TGTGCCAGCAGCTTAGGGACAGGGGCTTCCTACGAGCAGTACTTC. Residues: CASSLGTGASYEQYF. Together with reference TRBV7-8 and TRBJ2-7, the CDR3 gives the full variable domain: GAGVSQSPRYKVAKRGQDVALRCDPISGHVSLFWYQQALGQGPEFLTYFQNEAQLDKSGLPSDRFFAERPEGSVSTLKIQRTQQEDSAVYLCASSLGTGASYEQYFGPGTRLTVT.

The rearrangement joins TRBV5-4 to TRBJ2-7; D not certain. The CDR3 is 12 residues long. Germline V gene data show CDR1 as SGHNT and CDR2 as YYREEE (reference sequence). Trimming removed 2 bases at V and 9 bases at J, with 12 bases between. In DNA form, the CDR3 reads TGTGCCAGCAGCTTCAATGTGGATGCGCAGTACTTC. Translating gives CASSFNVDAQYF.

The genes are TRBV6-5 and TRBJ1-3; D uncertain. CDR1 and CDR2 (germline): MNHEY, SVGAGI. This CDR3 has 13 amino acids. With 8 bases removed from V and 4 bases from J, the gap between germline ends came to 12 bases. The CDR3 sequence: CASVRLDGNTIYF. CDR3 coding DNA: TGTGCCAGCGTCAGGTTAGACGGAAACACCATATATTTT.

The rearrangement uses TRBV7-2 and TRBJ2-7; a weak D match, TRBD1 (6 bases). The germline CDR1 and CDR2 sequences are SGHTA and FQGNSA. This CDR3 contains 14 residues. Trimming stripped 5 bases from V and 0 bases from J, with 11 bases between. CDR3: CASSRDTISYEQYF. The DNA for the CDR3 is TGTGCCAGCAGCCGGGACACGATCTCCTACGAGCAGTACTTC.

The rearrangement uses TRBV7-2 and TRBJ2-4; 9 bases match TRBD1. Unmatched junction bases numbered 4, after V lost 1 base and J lost 6 bases. The germline gives CDR1 SGHTA, CDR2 FQGNSA. This CDR3 contains 15 residues. The CDR3 DNA follows: TGTGCCAGCAGCTTAGTCGGGACAGGGTCAAACATTCAGTACTTC. It encodes CASSLVGTGSNIQYF. Using reference TRBV7-2 and TRBJ2-4 for the parts outside the CDR3, the full variable domain is GAGVSQSPSNKVTEKGKDVELRCDPISGHTALYWYRQSLGQGLEFLIYFQGNSAPDKSGLPSDRFSAERTGGSVSTLTIQRTQQEDSAVYLCASSLVGTGSNIQYFGAGTRLSVL.

V usage is TRBV6-2 or TRBV6-3 and J usage is TRBJ2-7, with 7 bases identical to TRBD1. This CDR3 region has 15 residues. Germline CDR1 MNHEY, CDR2 SVGEGT. The J segment lost 5 bases and the V segment lost 3 bases, leaving 10 bases of the junction unmatched. The CDR3 region is CASSYPPDRSHEQYF. As DNA, the CDR3 is TGTGCCAGCAGTTATCCACCGGACAGGTCCCACGAGCAGTACTTC.

This chain links TRBV19 with TRBJ2-1; 8 positions agree with TRBD2. The J segment lost 7 bases and the V segment lost 3 bases, leaving 11 bases of the junction unmatched. The CDR3 is 16 amino acids. CDR1 is LNHDA and CDR2 is SQIVND in the germline V gene (reference sequence). For the CDR3, the DNA is TGTGCCAGTAGTATTTTTAGCGGGATAGGAGGGAATGAGCAGTTCTTC. Amino acids: CASSIFSGIGGNEQFF.

This chain uses TRBV10-3 with TRBJ2-5; the D is unclear. CDR3 length: 12 amino acids. Germline-derived CDR1 and CDR2 are ENHRY and SYGVKD. Trimming stripped 0 bases from V and 5 bases from J, with 4 bases between. The DNA of the CDR3 is TGTGCCATCAGTGAGTCGTGGGAGACCCAGTACTTC. Encoded protein: CAISESWETQYF.

The chain is built from TRBV10-1 and TRBJ2-1; 8 nucleotides line up with TRBD1. Looked up from germline, CDR1 is WNHNN and CDR2 is SYGVQD (reference sequence). This CDR3 is 13 amino acids long. V gave up 6 bases and J gave up 7 bases; unmatched junction bases: 5. CDR3 loop: CASSRTGSNEQFF. The CDR3 DNA reads TGCGCCAGCAGCCGGACAGGGAGTAATGAGCAGTTCTTC.

The V and J genes are TRBV11-2 and TRBJ2-1, with a weak D call TRBD2 (5 bases). This CDR3 has 13 residues. The V end was cut by 5 bases, the J end by 4 bases, with 9 bases between. Germline-derived CDR1 and CDR2 are SGHAT and FQNNGV. The CDR3 spells CASSQTSYNEQFF. The CDR3, as DNA: TGTGCCAGCAGCCAAACTAGTTACAATGAGCAGTTCTTC. Looking up the rest from reference TRBV11-2 and TRBJ2-1 gives the full variable domain: EAGVAQSPRYKIIEKRQSVAFWCNPISGHATLYWYQQILGQGPKLLIQFQNNGVVDDSQLPKDRFSAERLKGVDSTLKIQPAKLEDSAVYLCASSQTSYNEQFFGPGTRLTVL.

The chain is built from TRBV6-5 and TRBJ1-5; the D gene is possibly TRBD1 (6 bases). Germline CDR1 and CDR2: MNHEY and SVGAGI. The CDR3 contains 14 residues. The V end lost 2 bases, the J end lost 6 bases, and 11 bases lay between the germline ends. CDR3 protein: CASSYGGASQPQHF. The CDR3 nucleotides read TGTGCCAGCAGTTACGGGGGGGCCTCTCAGCCCCAGCATTTT.

The CDR3 loop is CASSYRGTTPIYEQYF. Here the CDR3 DNA reads TGTGCCAGCAGTTACCGGGGGACTACCCCGATCTACGAGCAGTACTTC. The genes are TRBV6-5 and TRBJ2-7; 7 bases are shared with TRBD2. The V gene's germline CDR1 is MNHEY and CDR2 SVGAGI. After removal of 2 bases from V and 3 bases from J, the junction contained 10 bases not matched to a gene. The CDR3 consists of 16 residues.

J is TRBJ2-5 and V is TRBV3-1 (or the pseudogene TRBV3-2), with 8 bases lining up with TRBD2. V lost 4 bases, J lost 4 bases, and 8 bases stayed unmatched. CDR3 length: 15 residues. From germline, CDR1 is LGHDT and CDR2 YNNKEL (reference sequence). For the CDR3, the DNA is TGTGCCAGCAGCCTCCCCGGGGGGGCCGGAGAGACCCAGTACTTC. This codes for CASSLPGGAGETQYF.

The CDR3 loop is CAWTVSGSPGTDTQYF. DNA of the CDR3: TGTGCCTGGACCGTTAGCGGGTCCCCAGGCACAGATACGCAGTATTTT. This chain connects TRBV30 to TRBJ2-3; 7 positions agree with TRBD2. Looked up from germline, CDR1 is GTSNPN and CDR2 is SVGIG (reference sequence). CDR3 length: 16 amino acids. V was clipped by 4 bases and J by 1 base; unmatched bases: 11. The variable domain in full, with the rest retrieved from reference TRBV30 and TRBJ2-3, is SQTIHQWPATLVQPVGSPLSLECTVEGTSNPNLYWYRQAAGRGLQLLFYSVGIGQISSEVPQNLSASRPQDRQFILSSKKLLLSDSGFYLCAWTVSGSPGTDTQYFGPGTRLTVL.

This clone came up once. The chain uses TRBV19 and TRBJ1-5; D uncertain. Germline V gene data show CDR1 as LNHDA and CDR2 as SQIVND (reference sequence). The CDR3 is made up of 12 amino acids. Trimming cost V 6 bases and J 0 bases, with 3 bases left between them. The CDR3 spells CASRVSNQPQHF. In DNA form, the CDR3 reads TGTGCCAGTAGAGTTAGCAATCAGCCCCAGCATTTT.

The V call is TRBV4-2, the J call TRBJ2-3; 10 bases fit TRBD2. Trimming took 0 bases from V and 4 from J; bases not matched to a gene: 7. Germline V gene lookup returns CDR1 LGHNA and CDR2 YNFKEQ. CDR3 size: 17 residues. CDR3 sequence (DNA): TGTGCCAGCAGCCAAGAATGGGCTAGCGGGAGTTCAGATACGCAGTATTTT. This encodes CASSQEWASGSSDTQYF.